This entry is about one T cell receptor (beta chain). What it binds is not known. Profiled with immunoSEQ multiplex PCR; TCRdb holds only in-frame clones, not every one. The sample includes under 90,000 clones, over 85% of them seen just once. This record belongs to a study of CD4 T cells in relation to SARS-CoV-2 and coronaviruses. The study's findings and limits: Around 62% of donors had memory CD4+ clonotypes crossrecognizing SARS-CoV-2 and common cold coronavirus spike. Culture-expanded clones reflect memory recall rather than primary priming during culture. Monoreactive clones expanded significantly more to SARS-CoV-2 than crossreactive clones did.

The unexposed donors gave CD4+ T cells in about 2011-2019, prior to COVID-19. Cryopreserved PBMCs were CD4-enriched, then split into naive and memory cells. V was clipped by 5 bases and J by 7 bases, with 18 bases between them. Germline CDR1 SNHLY, CDR2 FYNNEI. CDR3 size: 15 residues. This sequence originates from a human donor in good health. The sequencing sample was made of naive CD4+ T cells from PBMCs. Subset here: naive CD4+ T cells isolated by negative enrichment. The gene calls are TRBV2 and TRBJ2-1; possible D gene TRBD2, 6 bases. In DNA, the CDR3 is TGTGCCAGCAGTCCTTGGCGGGACGCGGGGAATGAGCAGTTCTTC. This sequence encodes CASSPWRDAGNEQFF.